A single sample gave rise to the 23 T cell receptor beta chains below, sequenced in a study of OX40 agonist ivuxolimab in advanced cancers. Only in-frame clones appear in the TCRdb table, and some are missing; sequencing was by immunoSEQ multiplex PCR. Of approximately 70,000 clones listed, roughly 84% are singletons. The sequencing here drew on CD4+ or CD8+ T cells sorted from blood, taken in a trial of the OX40 agonist ivuxolimab. Every receptor here comes from an adult with an advanced solid tumor such as melanoma, head and neck, liver or kidney cancer.

V and J are TRBV7-3 and TRBJ2-7; D unclear. This CDR3 has 15 amino acids. Germline V CDR1 and CDR2: SGHTA, FQGTGA. V was pared by 3 bases and J by 1 base, with 13 bases between. This CDR3 reads CASSLAVLQSYEQYF. The CDR3 DNA reads as TGTGCCAGCAGCTTGGCCGTCTTACAGTCCTACGAGCAGTACTTC.

This clone was counted once. The genes are TRBV18 and TRBJ1-6; D perhaps matches TRBD1 (5 bases). The V gene lost 3 bases and the J gene lost 7 bases, with 13 bases spanning the gap. CDR1 is KGHSH and CDR2 is LQKENI in the germline V gene. CDR3 length equals 15 residues. CDR3 residues: CASSPRGESNSPLHF. The CDR3 DNA reads as TGTGCCAGCTCACCTAGAGGGGAGTCAAATTCACCCCTCCACTTT.

V gene TRBV5-1 combines with J gene TRBJ1-3, with 8 bases matching TRBD1. CDR1 and CDR2 from the germline V gene are SGHRS and YFSETQ. The CDR3 length is 17 residues. The trim removed 3 bases at V and 0 bases at J, leaving 8 bases unmatched. The CDR3 bases are TGCGCCAGCAGCTCCGGGACAGGAGCCAACTCTGGAAACACCATATATTTT. Its translation is CASSSGTGANSGNTIYF.

The chain has TRBV25-1 and TRBJ2-7; 7 bases are shared with TRBD1. CDR3 length: 12 residues. V lost 5 bases, J lost 7 bases, and 5 bases stayed unmatched. Germline V CDR1 and CDR2: MGHDK, SYGVNS. As DNA, the CDR3 is TGTGCCAGCAGTCGAACAGGGGATGAGCAGTACTTC. Encoded protein: CASSRTGDEQYF.

This clone was counted only a few times. The rearrangement uses TRBV28 and TRBJ1-5; TRBD1 agrees at 9 bases. This CDR3 has 15 residues. In germline, CDR1 is MDHEN, CDR2 SYDVKM. V lost 10 bases, J lost 3 bases, and 10 bases stayed unmatched. This CDR3 is CAITPGDRDNQPQHF. The CDR3 coding sequence is TGTGCCATTACACCGGGGGACAGGGACAATCAGCCCCAGCATTTT.

The chain recombines TRBV12-5 with TRBJ2-3; D is possibly TRBD2 (6 bases). The length of the CDR3 is 14 residues. The germline V and J ends were trimmed by 1 base and 8 bases, with 13 bases remaining between them. Germline V lookup: CDR1 LGHNT, CDR2 FRNRAP. The CDR3 is CASGLGADGGTQYF. The CDR3 DNA follows: TGTGCTAGTGGTTTGGGGGCCGACGGGGGTACGCAGTATTTT.

The chain employs TRBV7-9 and TRBJ2-1, with 7 bases fitting TRBD2. The CDR3 spans 18 residues. Unmatched junction bases numbered 19, after V lost 3 bases and J lost 8 bases. Germline V lookup: CDR1 SEHNR, CDR2 FQNEAQ (reference sequence). The CDR3 spells CASSFGGRGYQVGYEQFF. CDR3 nucleotides: TGTGCCAGCAGCTTTGGTGGGCGGGGGTACCAAGTCGGGTATGAGCAGTTCTTC.

This chain connects TRBV15 to TRBJ2-2; D may be TRBD1 (5 bases). This CDR3 spans 18 amino acids. Trimming cost V 0 bases and J 5 bases, with 19 bases left between them. CDR1 and CDR2 (germline): LNHNV, YYDKDF (reference sequence). The CDR3 DNA follows: TGTGCCACCAGCAGAGATGGGCTCAGGGCTATAAGGACCGGGGAGCTGTTTTTT. Protein: CATSRDGLRAIRTGELFF. The complete variable domain, with remaining parts taken from reference TRBV15 and TRBJ2-2, reads DAMVIQNPRYQVTQFGKPVTLSCSQTLNHNVMYWYQQKSSQAPKLLFHYYDKDFNNEADTPDNFQSRRPNTSFCFLDIRSPGLGDTAMYLCATSRDGLRAIRTGELFFGEGSRLTVL.

This chain links TRBV5-5 with TRBJ1-3, with 8 bases lining up with TRBD1. CDR1 is SGHKS, CDR2 YYEKEE, per germline (reference sequence). V was clipped by 4 bases and J by 4 bases; unmatched bases: 7. This CDR3 is built from 15 residues. CDR3 sequence: CASSGTGGRGNTIYF. CDR3 bases: TGTGCCAGCAGCGGAACAGGGGGAAGGGGAAACACCATATATTTT.

This clone appeared once. The genes are TRBV6-1 and TRBJ2-1; perhaps TRBD2 as D (6 bases). The CDR3 spans 18 residues. CDR1 is MNHNS, CDR2 SASEGT, per germline. V shed 2 bases and J shed 0 bases, with 17 bases lying between them. The CDR3 bases are TGTGCCAGCAGTGAATACCTCGGTAGCGGACGCTCCTACAATGAGCAGTTCTTC. This gives the protein CASSEYLGSGRSYNEQFF.

V is TRBV18 and J is TRBJ1-5; the D is unclear. This CDR3 is built from 15 residues. Deletions cut 4 bases from V and 2 bases from J, with 12 bases between. Germline CDR1 reads KGHSH; CDR2 reads LQKENI. The CDR3 nucleotides read TGTGCCAGCTCACTTCCGGGATCGGGCAATCAGCCCCAGCATTTT. Translated, it gives CASSLPGSGNQPQHF.

The chain joins TRBV4-1 to TRBJ1-2; tentative D call: TRBD1 (6 bases). CDR3 size: 16 residues. Trimming cost V 1 base and J 2 bases, with 14 bases left between them. CDR1 is MGHRA and CDR2 is YSYEKL in the germline V gene. CDR3 sequence: CASSQGYQGRNYGYTF. The CDR3 region has the DNA TGCGCCAGCAGCCAAGGTTATCAGGGGCGAAACTATGGCTACACCTTC.

The V and J genes are TRBV4-1 and TRBJ2-6, with D hard to call. In germline, CDR1 is MGHRA, CDR2 YSYEKL. V lost 4 bases and J 0 bases, leaving 13 bases between the germline ends. CDR3 length: 17 amino acids. CDR3 sequence reads: CASSPGVLFSGANVLTF. DNA of the CDR3: TGCGCCAGCAGCCCAGGCGTCCTCTTCTCTGGGGCCAACGTCCTGACTTTC.

The chain links TRBV19 to TRBJ1-5, with D unclear. Trimming pared 5 bases from V and 7 bases from J, leaving 12 bases between. Germline-derived CDR1 and CDR2 are LNHDA and SQIVND (reference sequence). The CDR3 runs to 13 residues. CDR3 sequence: CASSAEEGQPQHF. CDR3 sequence (DNA): TGTGCCAGTAGTGCGGAAGAGGGACAGCCCCAGCATTTT.

Regarding this clone: The same CDR3 can be traced to other DNA sequences in this sample. The genes are TRBV6-5 and TRBJ1-5; TRBD1 is a possible D gene (5 bases). The CDR3 has 13 amino acids. Trimming removed 3 bases at V and 4 bases at J, with 7 bases between. In germline, CDR1 is MNHEY, CDR2 SVGAGI. CDR3 region: CASSYRGNQPQHF. The DNA for the CDR3 is TGTGCCAGCAGTTATCGGGGGAATCAGCCCCAGCATTTT.

J is TRBJ2-1 and V is TRBV9, with 7 bases lining up with TRBD1. The CDR3 loop spans 14 amino acids. Germline V gene data show CDR1 as SGDLS and CDR2 as YYNGEE. V shed 3 bases and J 7 bases; nucleotides not matched to a gene: 7. CDR3 nucleotides: TGTGCCAGCAGCGCGTGGGACAGCCGGAATGAGCAGTTCTTC. Translated, it gives CASSAWDSRNEQFF.

This sequence joins TRBV6-1 and TRBJ2-5; the D call may be TRBD1 or TRBD2 (6 bases each). Trimming took off 6 bases at V and 4 bases at J, with 15 bases between the two ends. Looked up from germline, CDR1 is MNHNS and CDR2 is SASEGT. The CDR3 contains 14 residues. The CDR3 reads CASSPEGGGETQYF. The CDR3 bases are TGTGCCAGCAGCCCAGAAGGGGGAGGAGAGACCCAGTACTTC.

This clone came up many times. The chain joins TRBV30 to TRBJ2-5; D is ambiguous. Between the trimmed V and J ends, which lost 0 bases and 6 bases, there was a span of 5 bases. This CDR3 contains 11 residues. Per the germline V gene, CDR1 is GTSNPN and CDR2 is SVGIG (reference sequence). CDR3 nucleotide sequence: TGTGCCTGGAGTGTCCTGCAGACCCAGTACTTC. It specifies CAWSVLQTQYF.

V usage is TRBV5-1 and J usage is TRBJ1-4; the D gene is possibly TRBD1 (5 bases). Trimming pared 4 bases from V and 5 bases from J, leaving 12 bases between. The CDR3 spans 14 residues. Germline CDR1 reads SGHRS; CDR2 reads YFSETQ. The CDR3 here is CASSAQGINEKLFF. The CDR3 DNA reads as TGCGCCAGCAGCGCCCAGGGCATCAATGAAAAACTGTTTTTT.

The chain employs TRBV18 and TRBJ1-2; D is possibly TRBD1 (6 bases). The germline V gene encodes CDR1 KGHSH and CDR2 LQKENI. The V end was cut by 8 bases, the J end by 2 bases, with 15 bases between. The CDR3 runs to 14 residues. The CDR3 DNA reads TGTGCCAGCAAACAGGGCTCGATAAACTATGGCTACACCTTC. Protein sequence: CASKQGSINYGYTF.

In DNA, the CDR3 is TGTGCCAGCAGTTATTCGGGGAGAGGGGACGAGCAGTACTTC. It yields the protein CASSYSGRGDEQYF. The rearrangement links TRBV6-5 to TRBJ2-7; D may be TRBD1 or TRBD2 (5 bases each). CDR3 length: 14 amino acids. Germline V gene lookup returns CDR1 MNHEY and CDR2 SVGAGI. V dropped 3 bases and J dropped 5 bases, with 14 bases sitting between them.

This clone has only a few counts. The chain employs TRBV29-1 and TRBJ2-7, with D possibly TRBD1 on 6 matching bases. Germline CDR1 is SQVTM and CDR2 is ANQGSEA. This CDR3 region has 12 residues. The ends were cut back, 4 bases at V and 5 bases at J, with 12 bases in the middle. The CDR3 reads CSVVEGVHEQYF. In DNA, the CDR3 is TGCAGCGTTGTTGAGGGGGTCCACGAGCAGTACTTC.

This clone appeared a few times. CDR3 DNA sequence: TGTGCCAGCAGCTTACCCCCAGGGGCATGGAACGAGCAGTACTTC. It translates to CASSLPPGAWNEQYF. The genes are TRBV7-8 and TRBJ2-7, with a weak D call TRBD1 (6 bases). The length of the CDR3 is 15 residues. CDR1 and CDR2 from the germline V gene are SGHVS and FQNEAQ. Between the trimmed V and J ends, which lost 2 bases and 5 bases, there was a span of 16 bases. The full variable domain, in which reference TRBV7-8 and TRBJ2-7 provide the parts outside the CDR3, is GAGVSQSPRYKVAKRGQDVALRCDPISGHVSLFWYQQALGQGPEFLTYFQNEAQLDKSGLPSDRFFAERPEGSVSTLKIQRTQQEDSAVYLCASSLPPGAWNEQYFGPGTRLTVT.